Listed here is a single T cell receptor (beta chain). Its cognate antigen has yet to be identified. No base qualities exist here, and no much larger clone lies one base off it. The data were taken from a study of blood T cells in healthy people across ages (dated by TCRdb to the mid-2010s). The study in broad terms: In model experiments, roughly one uniquely barcoded TCR beta cDNA molecule per two T cells was captured by template switching. The donors were split into four age groups: young (average roughly 15 years), middle-aged (roughly 40), aged (62) and long-lived (under 85). The study analyzed two additional independent replicas of 1 million unique cDNA reads from the same blood draw for two donors, one aged 18 to 30 and one aged 80 or older. Age-related changes in TCR beta repertoire diversity were measured in the study by deep sequencing normalized with unique cDNA molecular identifiers. To avoid experimental bias, donors of different ages were distributed randomly across sequencing lanes. General study outcomes and caveats: Total diversity estimates from one million sequenced T cells were considered lower bounds and underestimates. There was a strong correlation between observed TCR beta diversity and the percentage of naive T cells measured by flow cytometry. Observed TCR beta diversity per million T cells fell roughly linearly with age, and a significant reduction was already apparent by age roughly 41. Compared with the aged group, the long-lived group had more naive CD4+ T cells, fewer expanded clones and increased TCR diversity, a pattern suggesting age selection. Because donor CMV infection status was unknown, age-related changes in expanded clonotypes were potentially confounded. Because profiling used bulk unsorted PBMCs, naive and antigen-experienced compartments could not be compared conclusively.

The CDR3 has 16 amino acids, counting the end cysteine and phenylalanine. Just CDR3 DNA is preserved here, 48 bases in frame from base 1. Trimming takes 7 bases from V and 3 bases from J, and the germline ends sit 22 bases apart. The germline V gene encodes CDR1 MNHNS and CDR2 SASEGT. Systemically healthy Caucasian individuals from Russia, around 38 in total and aged about 6 to 100 years, were included as donors. Roughly 10 milliliters of peripheral blood were collected from each donor into EDTA-treated Vacutainer tubes. Ficoll-Paque density-gradient centrifugation was used to isolate PBMCs, with at least 7 million per sample. Trizol reagent was used to extract total RNA from PBMCs, with at least 6 micrograms per sample. The percentages of naive CD45RAhigh/CD27high T cells were determined by flow cytometry on a PBMC aliquot from every donor. Library construction relied on 5' RACE. Data came from an Illumina HiSeq 2500. A second roughly 7 to 12 cycle PCR used a sample-barcoded 5' primer and a J-beta primer mix. A template-switch 5' adaptor carrying 12 random nucleotides introduced a unique molecular identifier onto each TCR beta cDNA molecule. Each sample yielded at least 2.5 million CDR3-containing paired-end reads. The Mint cDNA synthesis kit, primed by a TRBC-specific oligonucleotide, was used to synthesize first-strand cDNA from all RNA. Following uracil-DNA glycosylase treatment, all cDNA underwent a first 18-cycle PCR with the universal primers M1SS and BC2_uni_R. Regarding the original processing steps: Normalization of each sample was performed by random selection of 1 million high-quality reads, each carrying a distinct molecular identifier. Reads with shared molecular identifiers were discarded instead of being binned into consensus sequences. CDR3 identification, clonotype clustering and error correction used MiTCR with a Q25 quality threshold and the strictest error-elimination algorithm. Lower-bound total TCR beta diversity was estimated with a nonparametric unseen species model using Euler transformation. TCRdb reprocessed the public reads (quality trimming at Q25 with fastp, clone calling with MiXCR) and kept in-frame beta chains. Rows merge per CDR3 protein into single entries with the most common DNA and genes. TCRdb, rather than the study authors, made the V and J calls. Recorded for this sample are about 640,000 distinct CDR3 sequences; roughly three fifths of them occurred a single time. The ten biggest clones cover 30% to 40% of the sample.

This TCR came from a man in his sixties in good health. The chain uses TRBV6-1 and TRBJ2-7, with TRBD2 tentatively as D gene (6 bases match). Sequencing was carried out using blood. The CDR3 sequence is CASTPRRASDYYEQYF. The bases read TGTGCCAGCACTCCTAGGAGGGCTAGCGACTACTACGAGCAGTACTTC.